Listed here are 22 T cell receptor beta chains from one sample, sequenced in a study of T-cell memory formation after mild COVID-19 (dated by TCRdb to about 2021). Libraries were prepared through 5' RACE. These reads were obtained on an Illumina NovaSeq 6000. The public reads were reanalyzed by TCRdb: fastp trimming at Q25, MiXCR alignment, in-frame beta chains only. All rows with the same CDR3 protein become a single entry with the most common DNA and genes. The sample table lists about 470,000 distinct CDR3 sequences, around a quarter of them with a count of one. Under 15% of the sample goes to the ten largest clones. The sequenced material came from PBMCs or a T cell subset sorted from them (not recorded which). The receptor set was obtained from an adult woman who had mild COVID-19 (a few samples of this study predate the infection). The sample titles of this study are shuffled in the database, so cell type and time point are left out; the donor was told from shared clones.

This sequence joins TRBV4-2 and TRBJ2-3, with D possibly being TRBD1 or TRBD2 (5 bases each). The germline V gene has CDR1 LGHNA and CDR2 YNFKEQ. The germline V and J ends were trimmed by 5 bases and 4 bases, with 16 bases remaining between them. CDR3 length equals 15 residues. CDR3 amino acids: CASSAGQGDADTQYF. For the CDR3, the DNA is TGTGCCAGCAGCGCTGGGCAGGGAGATGCAGATACGCAGTATTTT.

V is TRBV19 and J is TRBJ1-1; no reliable D call. CDR3 length equals 13 residues. V was shortened by 4 bases and J by 0 bases, with 6 bases between the two germline ends. The V gene's germline CDR1 is LNHDA and CDR2 SQIVND (reference sequence). This chain's CDR3 is CASSTALNTEAFF. In DNA, the CDR3 is TGTGCCAGTAGTACGGCCCTGAACACTGAAGCTTTCTTT.

The chain uses TRBV20-1 and TRBJ1-2; D uncertain. This CDR3 is built from 15 residues. Germline V gene lookup returns CDR1 DFQATT and CDR2 SNEGSKA (reference sequence). The V and J ends lost 6 bases and 3 bases respectively, with 20 bases between them. CDR3 DNA: TGCAGTGCCCGCGACTCCTCCCTGAAGGACTATGGCTACACCTTC. Its translation is CSARDSSLKDYGYTF.

This rearrangement joins TRBV6-5 to TRBJ2-6; a possible D gene is TRBD2 (5 bases). The CDR3 contains 17 residues. CDR1 is MNHEY and CDR2 is SVGAGI in the germline V gene. V lost 2 bases to trimming and J lost 2 bases, with 13 bases between them. The CDR3 region is CASSYMGEIAGANVLTF. For the CDR3, the DNA is TGTGCCAGCAGTTACATGGGAGAAATAGCTGGGGCCAACGTCCTGACTTTC.

This chain uses TRBV4-1 with TRBJ2-7, with D possibly being TRBD1 (6 bases). This CDR3 region has 16 residues. The ends were cut back, 3 bases at V and 3 bases at J, with 18 bases in the middle. In germline, CDR1 is MGHRA, CDR2 YSYEKL. The CDR3 reads CASSQGRDTSFYEQYF. Written as DNA, the CDR3 is TGCGCCAGCAGCCAGGGCCGGGACACCAGTTTCTACGAGCAGTACTTC.

In this sample, this clonotype turned up a few times. The chain links TRBV10-3 to TRBJ2-7; 8 bases agree with TRBD1. The germline gives CDR1 ENHRY, CDR2 SYGVKD. Germline trimming cut 5 bases from V and 3 bases from J; bases unmatched to any gene: 3. The CDR3 extends over 13 amino acids. The CDR3 region has the DNA TGTGCCATCAGTCAGGGGGCTGTCTACGAGCAGTACTTC. Amino acid sequence: CAISQGAVYEQYF.

The genes are TRBV11-2 and TRBJ1-4, with TRBD1 identical over 9 bases. The CDR3 length is 15 residues. Germline trimming cut 1 base from V and 7 bases from J; bases unmatched to any gene: 4. The germline CDR1 and CDR2 sequences are SGHAT and FQNNGV. The CDR3, as DNA: TGTGCCAGCAGCTTAGGGACAGGGGAAGCTGAAAAACTGTTTTTT. Translating it yields CASSLGTGEAEKLFF.

The chain combines TRBV30 with TRBJ2-1; D remains unclear. Germline values: CDR1 GTSNPN, CDR2 SVGIG (reference sequence). There are 11 residues in the CDR3. V lost 7 bases and J 10 bases, leaving 14 bases between the germline ends. The CDR3 here is CALKGVREQFF. The CDR3 DNA follows: TGTGCCTTGAAAGGCGTCCGGGAGCAGTTCTTC.

The chain combines TRBV27 with TRBJ2-7, with 8 bases that match TRBD2. Germline CDR1 reads MNHEY; CDR2 reads SMNVEV (reference sequence). The ends lost 7 bases at V and 4 bases at J; junction bases unmatched: 9. The CDR3 runs 14 residues. The CDR3: CASKREGQGYEQYF. The DNA of the CDR3 is TGTGCCAGCAAACGGGAGGGGCAGGGGTACGAGCAGTACTTC.

V and J are TRBV5-1 and TRBJ1-1; 8 nucleotides align to TRBD1. V lost 5 bases and J lost 5; bases outside the gene matches: 8. Per germline, CDR1 SGHRS and CDR2 YFSETQ. The CDR3 contains 14 residues. The chain's CDR3 is CASRYDRGWTEAFF. DNA of the CDR3: TGCGCCAGCAGATACGACAGGGGTTGGACTGAAGCTTTCTTT.

This chain uses TRBV30 with TRBJ2-1, with 9 bases that match TRBD2. The CDR3 extends over 15 amino acids. The V gene's germline CDR1 is GTSNPN and CDR2 SVGIG (reference sequence). Trimming removed 3 bases from V and 7 bases from J; junction bases left unmatched: 10. CDR3 protein: CAWSHGGGRANEQFF. The CDR3 DNA follows: TGTGCCTGGAGCCACGGGGGCGGGAGGGCGAATGAGCAGTTCTTC. Complete variable domain (other parts from reference TRBV30 and TRBJ2-1): SQTIHQWPATLVQPVGSPLSLECTVEGTSNPNLYWYRQAAGRGLQLLFYSVGIGQISSEVPQNLSASRPQDRQFILSSKKLLLSDSGFYLCAWSHGGGRANEQFFGPGTRLTVL.

In this sample, this clonotype turned up a few times. The chain uses TRBV10-3 and TRBJ2-7; weak D call: TRBD1 (6 bases). The germline gives CDR1 ENHRY, CDR2 SYGVKD. This CDR3 has 14 residues. Trimming took 3 bases from V and 0 from J, leaving 9 bases between them. DNA of the CDR3: TGTGCCATCAGTGACCAGGGGAACTCCTACGAGCAGTACTTC. Translation: CAISDQGNSYEQYF.

The chain has TRBV4-1 and TRBJ2-7, with 7 bases aligning to TRBD1. The CDR3 loop spans 13 amino acids. Losses at the gene ends were 4 bases for V and 6 bases for J; bases not matched to a gene: 6. CDR1 and CDR2 from the germline V gene are MGHRA and YSYEKL. CDR3 residues: CASSPGTAFEQYF. CDR3 in DNA: TGCGCCAGCAGCCCAGGGACAGCCTTCGAGCAGTACTTC.

This clonotype was observed a few times. This sequence joins TRBV29-1 and TRBJ2-5; D remains ambiguous. This CDR3 region has 13 residues. Germline CDR1 is SQVTM and CDR2 is ANQGSEA. V was clipped by 3 bases and J by 5 bases, with 13 bases between them. The DNA of the CDR3 is TGCAGCGTTGAGAGGTCGGGTAAGGAGACCCAGTACTTC. It translates to CSVERSGKETQYF.

This clonotype has just a few counts. The chain couples TRBV20-1 to TRBJ2-1, with a tentative D call TRBD2 (6 bases). CDR3 length: 14 residues. V gave up 5 bases and J gave up 6 bases, with 17 bases separating them. Per germline, CDR1 DFQATT and CDR2 SNEGSKA (reference sequence). CDR3: CSARPRPGSNEQFF. For the CDR3, the DNA is TGCAGTGCTCGGCCGAGGCCCGGGAGCAATGAGCAGTTCTTC.

This clonotype came up a few times. The rearrangement joins TRBV6-5 to TRBJ2-7, with D hard to call. The CDR3 runs 14 residues. Looked up from germline, CDR1 is MNHEY and CDR2 is SVGAGI. Trimming pared 5 bases from V and 0 bases from J, leaving 11 bases between. DNA for the CDR3: TGTGCCAGCAGTAGTACAGCGACCTCCTACGAGCAGTACTTC. It specifies CASSSTATSYEQYF.

In this sample, this clonotype turned up a few times. The chain employs TRBV7-9 and TRBJ2-2; either TRBD1 or TRBD2 may supply D (5 bases each). Between the trimmed V and J ends, which lost 6 bases and 3 bases, there was a span of 14 bases. The CDR3 runs to 15 residues. Germline CDR1 and CDR2: SEHNR and FQNEAQ (reference sequence). The CDR3 region has the DNA TGTGCCAGCAGACACACGGTGGGGGACACCGGGGAGCTGTTTTTT. Translation: CASRHTVGDTGELFF.

The chain joins TRBV4-1 to TRBJ2-5; 7 nucleotides match TRBD1. The V gene end was trimmed by 1 base and the J gene end by 5 bases; junction bases not matched to a gene: 7. Germline V gene sequence: CDR1 MGHRA, CDR2 YSYEKL. The CDR3 length is 15 residues. CDR3 nucleotide sequence: TGCGCCAGCAGCCAAGGGGGCAGGGGGTCGGAGACCCAGTACTTC. Amino acid sequence: CASSQGGRGSETQYF.

The chain has TRBV6-2 or TRBV6-3 and TRBJ1-5; 7 nucleotides align to TRBD1. The CDR3 loop spans 15 amino acids. In germline, CDR1 is MNHEY, CDR2 SVGEGT. The V and J ends lost 5 bases and 3 bases, in that order; junction bases with no gene match: 7. As DNA, the CDR3 is TGTGCCAGCAGTAAAACAGGGGACCTCAATCAGCCCCAGCATTTT. Protein product: CASSKTGDLNQPQHF.

This clonotype has only a few counts. This chain uses TRBV14 with TRBJ2-3; D remains ambiguous. Germline values: CDR1 SGHDN, CDR2 FVKESK. This CDR3 contains 14 residues. V was trimmed by 4 bases and J by 0 bases, leaving 8 bases between them. The CDR3 region has the DNA TGTGCCAGCAGCCGTTTTCAGAGCACAGATACGCAGTATTTT. This translates into CASSRFQSTDTQYF.

This clonotype showed up just a few times. The CDR3 sequence is CASSSKRSGETQYF. Here the CDR3 DNA reads TGTGCCAGCAGCTCAAAGAGATCGGGGGAGACCCAGTACTTC. This chain links TRBV7-9 with TRBJ2-5, with D possibly matching TRBD2 (5 bases). Trimming shortened V by 4 bases and J by 5 bases, and 14 bases separated the two germline ends. CDR1 and CDR2 (germline): SEHNR, FQNEAQ (reference sequence). The CDR3 loop spans 14 amino acids.

The gene calls are TRBV7-9 and TRBJ2-5, with D unresolved. Germline CDR1 and CDR2: SEHNR and FQNEAQ (reference sequence). CDR3 size: 12 residues. Trimming removed 1 base from V and 6 bases from J, with 6 bases in between. DNA of the CDR3: TGTGCCAGCAGCTTAGGGGATAAGACCCAGTACTTC. This sequence encodes CASSLGDKTQYF.